The entry that follows covers one T cell receptor beta chain sequence. At one end the junction does not follow the germline gene, possibly because of a read error. The CDR3 length is 13 residues. The data are from a study of glioma-infiltrating T cells. Using RNA template, CDR3s of TCR alpha and beta were amplified with iRepertoire arm-PCR. Tissue mRNA or PBMC total RNA, roughly 90-450 ng, went into one-step reverse transcription and amplification. TCRdb called the multiplex PCR reads again in MiXCR, with one record for every CDR3 protein. The data show roughly 120,000 distinct CDR3 sequences, less than 30% seen once.

The material sequenced was glioma tissue, nonneoplastic brain tissue, or PBMCs (not recorded which). The source is a human donor with low-grade glioma or glioblastoma, undergoing nonglioma brain surgery, or in good health (not recorded which). The chain combines TRBV12-3 or TRBV12-4 with TRBJ1-1, with a tentative D call TRBD1 (6 bases). For the CDR3, the DNA is TGTGCCAGCAGCTTAGGGGGTGGCACTGAAGCTCTCTTT. Amino acids: CASSLGGGTEALF.